The 12 T cell receptor beta chains reported below all come from one sample, sequenced in a study of blood T cell repertoires in COVID-19 (dated by TCRdb to 2019 to 2021). Library generation was performed with the immunoSEQ multiplex PCR assay. TCRdb retrieved this table from immuneACCESS and kept in-frame rearrangements only. Not all clones are present; in checked studies, unresolved V genes account for under half, and no reason is known for the remainder. This sample lists over 200,000 clones; 85% were detected once. Of the sample, under 20% falls within the top ten clones. Specimen: PBMCs or T cells enriched from blood (not recorded which). The source of these receptors is a man aged 40-50 years who had recovered from COVID-19.

V and J are TRBV12-5 and TRBJ2-1; 7 bases match TRBD2. From germline, CDR1 is LGHNT and CDR2 FRNRAP. This CDR3 region has 18 residues. The V gene end was trimmed by 3 bases and the J gene end by 5 bases; junction bases not matched to a gene: 16. CDR3 sequence: CASGLGDGPGGSNNEQFF. The CDR3 DNA reads as TGTGCTAGTGGTTTAGGGGATGGGCCGGGAGGATCTAACAATGAGCAGTTCTTC. Full variable domain (rest looked up from reference TRBV12-5 and TRBJ2-1): DARVTQTPRHKVTEMGQEVTMRCQPILGHNTVFWYRQTMMQGLELLAYFRNRAPLDDSGMPKDRFSAEMPDATLATLKIQPSEPRDSAVYFCASGLGDGPGGSNNEQFFGPGTRLTVL.

The CDR3, as DNA: TGTGCCAGCAGCGTACAGGGCTCCCGTCAGCCCCAGCATTTT. This encodes CASSVQGSRQPQHF. The rearrangement uses TRBV6-5 and TRBJ1-5, with D possibly TRBD1 on 6 matching bases. V was pared by 6 bases and J by 6 bases, with 15 bases between. CDR1 and CDR2 (germline): MNHEY, SVGAGI. This CDR3 spans 14 amino acids.

A note on this clone: This CDR3 is also generated by other DNA sequences in the sample. V and J are TRBV5-6 and TRBJ2-7, with D tentatively TRBD2 (6 bases). V was shortened by 4 bases and J by 6 bases, with 14 bases between the two germline ends. CDR1 and CDR2 from the germline V gene are SGHDT and YYEEEE. This CDR3 has 13 residues. DNA for the CDR3: TGTGCCAGCAGCCTCATCGCCGGGGGCGAGCAGTACTTC. It yields the protein CASSLIAGGEQYF.

The J gene is TRBJ2-3, the V gene TRBV6-5, with 8 bases identical to TRBD2. The CDR3 has 13 amino acids. J gave up 3 bases and V 9 bases, and 5 bases lay outside the gene matches. Germline-derived CDR1 and CDR2 are MNHEY and SVGAGI. The CDR3 DNA follows: TGTGCCAGTCTAGCGGGCGGGACAGATACGCAGTATTTT. It specifies CASLAGGTDTQYF.

V gene TRBV6-5 combines with J gene TRBJ2-7; 8 nucleotides line up with TRBD1. Germline-derived CDR1 and CDR2 are MNHEY and SVGAGI. V lost 6 bases to trimming and J lost 7 bases; unmatched junction nucleotides: 14. This CDR3 comprises 15 residues. For the CDR3, the DNA is TGTGCCAGCAGGCACGACAGGGGCGGCTTCAGGGAGCAGTACTTC. Translated, it gives CASRHDRGGFREQYF.

The chain is built from TRBV7-9 and TRBJ1-1; 10 positions agree with TRBD1. This CDR3 contains 16 residues. CDR1 is SEHNR and CDR2 is FQNEAQ in the germline V gene (reference sequence). J lost 4 bases, V lost 6 bases, and 11 bases had no gene match. The CDR3 sequence: CASRDGRTGGVTEAFF. The CDR3 region has the DNA TGTGCCAGCAGGGATGGCCGGACAGGGGGAGTCACTGAAGCTTTCTTT.

The V and J genes are TRBV27 and TRBJ1-2; a possible D gene is TRBD1 (5 bases). The germline V gene encodes CDR1 MNHEY and CDR2 SMNVEV (reference sequence). Trimming took off 6 bases at V and 3 bases at J, with 14 bases between the two ends. The CDR3 runs 14 residues. CDR3 sequence: CASSQRGGDYGYTF. CDR3 coding DNA: TGTGCCAGCAGCCAACGGGGCGGGGACTATGGCTACACCTTC.

The chain joins TRBV5-1 to TRBJ1-1; TRBD1 is a possible D gene (6 bases). Per the germline V gene, CDR1 is SGHRS and CDR2 is YFSETQ. The V gene lost 7 bases and the J gene lost 2 bases, with 15 bases spanning the gap. This CDR3 contains 14 residues. CDR3 residues: CASHPGGVNTEAFF. CDR3 in DNA: TGCGCCAGCCACCCGGGGGGCGTCAACACTGAAGCTTTCTTT.

The genes are TRBV5-1 and TRBJ2-5; a weak D match, TRBD2 (5 bases). V was pared by 1 base and J by 4 bases, with 17 bases between. From germline, CDR1 is SGHRS and CDR2 YFSETQ. CDR3 size: 16 residues. Here the CDR3 reads CASSLLASHGAETQYF. As DNA, the CDR3 is TGCGCCAGCAGCTTGTTAGCTAGCCATGGAGCAGAGACCCAGTACTTC.

The chain is built from TRBV11-3 and TRBJ2-2; 8 bases are a match to TRBD1. The CDR3 has 15 amino acids. Trimming took 4 bases from V and 5 from J; bases not matched to a gene: 6. Germline values: CDR1 SGHNT, CDR2 YENEEA. The DNA of the CDR3 is TGTGCCAGCAGCTCCAGGGGGCTGGGTACCGGGGAGCTGTTTTTT. This codes for CASSSRGLGTGELFF.

The chain is built from TRBV28 and TRBJ1-2; TRBD1 aligns across 9 bases. Trimming cost V 2 bases and J 6 bases; bases outside gene matches: 4. The CDR3 has 14 amino acids. CDR1 and CDR2 from the germline V gene are MDHEN and SYDVKM. The CDR3 nucleotides read TGTGCCAGCAGTTTACGGGGGACAGGGAATGGCTACACCTTC. It is translated as CASSLRGTGNGYTF.

The chain couples TRBV5-4 to TRBJ2-3; 9 bases agree with TRBD1. The CDR3 has 17 residues. The germline V gene has CDR1 SGHNT and CDR2 YYREEE (reference sequence). J lost 0 bases, V lost 3 bases, and 8 bases had no gene match. CDR3 sequence (DNA): TGTGCCAGCAGCTCAAAAGCCGGGACAGGGAGCACAGATACGCAGTATTTT. It translates to CASSSKAGTGSTDTQYF.